This note documents a single T cell receptor beta chain sequence. Germline CDR1 LNHDA, CDR2 SQIVND (reference sequence). Trimming left V 3 bases short and J 5 bases short, with 8 bases between. This CDR3 contains 14 residues. Original methodology: From reference gene primer amplification, estimates of nucleated cell counts were derived. The table came from immunoSEQ multiplex PCR; TCRdb's copy has only in-frame clones and leaves some out. Clonal size and the V and J genes are those of that table, whereas D and trimming came from the DNA. This sample has more than 200,000 clones, with about 91% found just once. These data are taken from a study of blood T cell repertoires in COVID-19. Study as a whole: Whether acute or convalescent, the COVID-19 samples came from the United States, Italy and Spain. PBMCs, B-cell-depleted T cells, or T cells provided the cDNA or gDNA that made up the material.

This TCR derives from a man older than 75 with acute or convalescent COVID-19. The specimen was peripheral blood. The chain carries TRBV19 and TRBJ1-6, with D maybe TRBD1 (5 bases). Here the CDR3 reads CASSMGLNNSPLHF. DNA for the CDR3: TGTGCCAGTAGTATGGGGCTAAATAATTCACCCCTCCACTTT.